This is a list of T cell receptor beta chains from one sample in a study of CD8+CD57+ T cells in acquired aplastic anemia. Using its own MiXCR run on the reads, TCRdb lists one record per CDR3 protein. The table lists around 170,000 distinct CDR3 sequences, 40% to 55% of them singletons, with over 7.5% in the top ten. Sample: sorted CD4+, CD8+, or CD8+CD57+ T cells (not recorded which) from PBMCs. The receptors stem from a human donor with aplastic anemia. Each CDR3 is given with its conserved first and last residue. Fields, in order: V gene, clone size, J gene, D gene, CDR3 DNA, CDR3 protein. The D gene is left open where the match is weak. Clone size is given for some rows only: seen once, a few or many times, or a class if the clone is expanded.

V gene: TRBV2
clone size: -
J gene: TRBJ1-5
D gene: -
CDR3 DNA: TGTGCCAGCAGCGGGAGCTATAGCAATCAGCCCCAGCATTTT
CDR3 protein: CASSGSYSNQPQHF

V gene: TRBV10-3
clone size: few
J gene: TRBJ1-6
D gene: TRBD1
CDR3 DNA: TGTGCCATCACTGGAGGGGGCGAAGGTTCACCCCTCCACTTT
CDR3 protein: CAITGGGEGSPLHF

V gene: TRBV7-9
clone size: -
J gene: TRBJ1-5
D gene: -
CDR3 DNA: TGTGCCAGCAGCCCCCTATCGAATAGCAATCAGCCCCAGCATTTT
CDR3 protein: CASSPLSNSNQPQHF

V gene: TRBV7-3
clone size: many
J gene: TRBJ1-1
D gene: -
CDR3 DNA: TGTGCCAGCAGGCCGGGGGGGCAAGCTTTCTTT
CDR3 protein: CASRPGGQAFF

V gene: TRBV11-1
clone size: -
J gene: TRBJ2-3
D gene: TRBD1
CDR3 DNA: TGTGCCAGCAGCCTAGCTCCAGCCGGGACAGGGACGCAGTATTTT
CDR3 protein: CASSLAPAGTGTQYF

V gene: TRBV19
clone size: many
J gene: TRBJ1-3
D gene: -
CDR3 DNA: TGTGCCAGTAGTATGGTGTGGAGCTCTGGAAACACCATATATTTT
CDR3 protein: CASSMVWSSGNTIYF

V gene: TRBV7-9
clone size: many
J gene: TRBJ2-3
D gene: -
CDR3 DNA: TGTGCCAGCAGCTTGAGCACAGATACGCAGTATTTT
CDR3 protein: CASSLSTDTQYF

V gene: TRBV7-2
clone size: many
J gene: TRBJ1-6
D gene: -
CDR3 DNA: TGTGCCAGCAGCCCCGGTCGGAATTCACCCCTCCACTTT
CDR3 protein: CASSPGRNSPLHF

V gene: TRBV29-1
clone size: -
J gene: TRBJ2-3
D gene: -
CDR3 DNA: TGCAGCGTGATACTCCGCACAGATACGCAGTATTTT
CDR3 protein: CSVILRTDTQYF

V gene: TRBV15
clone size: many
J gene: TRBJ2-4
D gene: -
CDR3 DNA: TGTGCCACCAGCCGCACCCCCCCCTGGACCAGGTTAAACATTCAGTACTTC
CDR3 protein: CATSRTPPWTRLNIQYF

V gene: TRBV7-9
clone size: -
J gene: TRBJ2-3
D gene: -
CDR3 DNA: TGTGCAGCCAGCACAGATACGCAGTATTTT
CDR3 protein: CAASTDTQYF

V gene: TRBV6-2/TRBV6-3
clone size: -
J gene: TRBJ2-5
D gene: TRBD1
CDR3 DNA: TGTGCCAGCAGTCAAACCGGGACAGAAGAGACCCAGTACTTC
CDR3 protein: CASSQTGTEETQYF

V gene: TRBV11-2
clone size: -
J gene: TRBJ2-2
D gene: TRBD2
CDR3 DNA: TGTGCCAGCAGCCCCCTGGGGGGGAAGAAGGCCGGGGAGCTGTTTTTT
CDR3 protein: CASSPLGGKKAGELFF

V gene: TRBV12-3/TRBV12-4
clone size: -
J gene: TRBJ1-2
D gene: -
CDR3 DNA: TGTGCCAGCAGTTTAGAGGGCAGGGAACGTGGCTACACCTTC
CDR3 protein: CASSLEGRERGYTF

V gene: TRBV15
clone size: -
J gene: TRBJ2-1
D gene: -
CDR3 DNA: TGTGCCACCAGCAGTAGCAGCGGGCGAATCCATGAGCAGTTCTTC
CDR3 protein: CATSSSSGRIHEQFF

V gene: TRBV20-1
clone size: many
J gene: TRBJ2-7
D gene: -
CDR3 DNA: TGCAGTGCTATCTCCCCATTGGGCTCCTACGAGCAGTACTTC
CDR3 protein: CSAISPLGSYEQYF

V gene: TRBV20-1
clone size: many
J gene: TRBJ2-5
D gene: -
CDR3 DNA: TGCAGTGCTCCTAACACTAGGGGCCTCCAAGAGACCCAGTACTTC
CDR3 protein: CSAPNTRGLQETQYF

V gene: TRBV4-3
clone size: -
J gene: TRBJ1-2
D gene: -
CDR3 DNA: TGCGCCAGCAGCCAAGCAGGGACCTATGGCTACACCTTC
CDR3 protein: CASSQAGTYGYTF

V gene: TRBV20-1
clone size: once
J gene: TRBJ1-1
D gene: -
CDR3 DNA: TGCAGTGCTAGAGATGAACTCGATGCCCCTTTT
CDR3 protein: CSARDELDAPF

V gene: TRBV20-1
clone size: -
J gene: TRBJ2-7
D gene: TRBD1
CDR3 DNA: TGCAGTGCTAGAGTCCGGGACAGCTCCTACGAGCAGTACTTC
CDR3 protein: CSARVRDSSYEQYF

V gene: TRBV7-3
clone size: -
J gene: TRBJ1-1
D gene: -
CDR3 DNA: TGTGCCAGCAGCCCTGCGGACGGTTCGAGGGAAGCTTTCTTT
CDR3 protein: CASSPADGSREAFF

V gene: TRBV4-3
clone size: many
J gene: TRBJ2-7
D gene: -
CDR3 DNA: TGCGCCAGCAGCCAAGATCACGGGGAGCAGGGGCGCGAGCAGTACTTC
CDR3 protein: CASSQDHGEQGREQYF

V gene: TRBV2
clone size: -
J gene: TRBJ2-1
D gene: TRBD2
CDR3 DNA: TGTGCCAGCAGCGAGACTAGCGGGGGTTACAATGAGCAGTTCTTC
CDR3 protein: CASSETSGGYNEQFF

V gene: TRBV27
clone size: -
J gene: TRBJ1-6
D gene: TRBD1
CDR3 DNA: TGTGCCAGCAGGCCGGACAGGGCGCGGAATTCACCCCTCCACTTC
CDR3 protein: CASRPDRARNSPLHF

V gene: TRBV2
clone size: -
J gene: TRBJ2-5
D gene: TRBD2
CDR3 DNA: TGTGCCAGCAAGGGACTAGCGGGCCAAGAGACCCAGTACTTC
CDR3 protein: CASKGLAGQETQYF

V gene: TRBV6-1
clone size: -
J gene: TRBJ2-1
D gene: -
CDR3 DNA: TGTGCCAGCTTTGAGGGGTATGAGCAGTTCTTC
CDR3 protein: CASFEGYEQFF

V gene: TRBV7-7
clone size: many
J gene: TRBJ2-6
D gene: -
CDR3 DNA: TGTGCTAGCAGGCGGGCAGGGGCCAACGTCCTGACTTTC
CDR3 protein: CASRRAGANVLTF

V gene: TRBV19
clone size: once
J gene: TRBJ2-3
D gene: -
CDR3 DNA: TGTGCCAGCAGTCCCGTACCCCCGGCGGCAGATACGCAGTATTTT
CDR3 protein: CASSPVPPAADTQYF

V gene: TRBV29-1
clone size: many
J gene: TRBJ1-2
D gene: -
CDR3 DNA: TGCAGCGCTGGGGGGGTGACACGGGATGGCTACACCTTC
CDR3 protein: CSAGGVTRDGYTF

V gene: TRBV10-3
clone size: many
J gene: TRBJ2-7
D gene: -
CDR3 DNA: TGTGCCATCGAACCCGGGGATGAAAACGAGCAGTACTTC
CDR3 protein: CAIEPGDENEQYF

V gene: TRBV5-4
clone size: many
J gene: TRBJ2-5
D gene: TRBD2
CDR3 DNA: TGTGCCAGCAGCTGGGGGACTAGCGGGACGGTTGAGACCCAGTACTTC
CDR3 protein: CASSWGTSGTVETQYF

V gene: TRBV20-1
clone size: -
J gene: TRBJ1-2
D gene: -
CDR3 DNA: TGCAGTGCTAGACAGCCTATTAACTATGGCTACACCTTC
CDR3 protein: CSARQPINYGYTF

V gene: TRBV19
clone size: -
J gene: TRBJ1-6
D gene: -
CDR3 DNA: TGTGCCAGTAGTCCTACGTGGGGCGGGAATTCACCCCTCCACTTT
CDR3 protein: CASSPTWGGNSPLHF

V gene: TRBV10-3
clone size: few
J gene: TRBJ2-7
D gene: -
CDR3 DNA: TGTGCCATCAGCGTCGACACCGCCTACGAGCAGTACTTC
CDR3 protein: CAISVDTAYEQYF

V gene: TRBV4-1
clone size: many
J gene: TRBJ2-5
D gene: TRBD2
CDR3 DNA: TGCGCCAGCAGCCAAGATGGAGGGACTAGGTTGCGGATGAGGGAGACCCAGTACTTC
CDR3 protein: CASSQDGGTRLRMRETQYF

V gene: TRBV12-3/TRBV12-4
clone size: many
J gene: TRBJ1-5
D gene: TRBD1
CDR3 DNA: TGTGCCAGCGGGGTACAGGGGGCTCAGCAGCCCCAGCATTTT
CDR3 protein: CASGVQGAQQPQHF

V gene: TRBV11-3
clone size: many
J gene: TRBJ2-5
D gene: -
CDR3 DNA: TGTGCCAGCAGCTTAGACAGGGTCATCGGGGAGACCCAGTACTTC
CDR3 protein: CASSLDRVIGETQYF

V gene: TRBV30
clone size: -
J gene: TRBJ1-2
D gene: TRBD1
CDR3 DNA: TGTGCCTGGAGTTCAGTAAGGGGGCACGGCTATGGCTACACCTTC
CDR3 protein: CAWSSVRGHGYGYTF

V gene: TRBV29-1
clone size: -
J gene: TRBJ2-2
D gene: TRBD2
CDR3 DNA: TGCAGCGTTGAAGTTAGCGGGTCGAACACCGGGGAGCTGTTTTTT
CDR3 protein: CSVEVSGSNTGELFF

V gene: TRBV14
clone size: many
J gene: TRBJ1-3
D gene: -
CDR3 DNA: TGTGCCAGCAGCCGTCAGGTTCTCTCTGGAAACACCATATATTTT
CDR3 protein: CASSRQVLSGNTIYF

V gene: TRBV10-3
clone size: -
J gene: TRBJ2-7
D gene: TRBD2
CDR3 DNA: TGTGCCATCAGTCCGGGACTAGCGGGGAGGTTAAGCGAGCAGTACTTC
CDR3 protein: CAISPGLAGRLSEQYF

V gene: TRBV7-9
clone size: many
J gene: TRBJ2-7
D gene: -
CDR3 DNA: TGTGCCAGCAGCTTCCTCGGGGGCGAGCAGTACTTC
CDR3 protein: CASSFLGGEQYF

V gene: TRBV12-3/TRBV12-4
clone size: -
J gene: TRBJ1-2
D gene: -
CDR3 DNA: TGTGCCAGCAGTACTGACCTTTTCTATGGCTACACCTTC
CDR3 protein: CASSTDLFYGYTF

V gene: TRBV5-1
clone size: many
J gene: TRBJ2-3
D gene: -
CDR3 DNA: TGCGCCAGCAGCTTTGGCACAGATACGCAGTATTTT
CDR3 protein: CASSFGTDTQYF

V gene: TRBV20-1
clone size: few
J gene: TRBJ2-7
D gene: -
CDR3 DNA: TGCAGTGCTAGAGGACAGGGAGAGGGCCTTAGCGGTCCGCCCTACGAGCAGTACTTC
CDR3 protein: CSARGQGEGLSGPPYEQYF

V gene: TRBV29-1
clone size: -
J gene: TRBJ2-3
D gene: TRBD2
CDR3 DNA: TGCAGCGTTGAAAAGGGGAGGGGCACAGATACGCAGTATTTT
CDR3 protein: CSVEKGRGTDTQYF

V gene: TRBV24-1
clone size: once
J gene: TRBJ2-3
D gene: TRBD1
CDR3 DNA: TGTGCCACCAGTAGGGTAGGGGGCCCAGATACGCAGTATTTT
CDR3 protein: CATSRVGGPDTQYF

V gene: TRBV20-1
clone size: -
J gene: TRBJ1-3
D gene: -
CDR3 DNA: TGCAGTGCTACCCCCCCCCCGGGAGGGGCGTCTGGAAACACCATATATTTT
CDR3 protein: CSATPPPGGASGNTIYF

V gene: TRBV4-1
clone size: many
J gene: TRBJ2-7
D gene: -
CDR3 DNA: TGCGCCAGCAGCCAAGATCTACCCGCTAGCTACGGCTCCTACGAGCAGTACTTC
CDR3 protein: CASSQDLPASYGSYEQYF

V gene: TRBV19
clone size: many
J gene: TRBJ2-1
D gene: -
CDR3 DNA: TGTGCCAGTAGCAGGGACTCCTCCTACAATGAGCAGTTCTTC
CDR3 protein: CASSRDSSYNEQFF